Each of the 20 T cell receptor beta chains below was sequenced from the same sample in a study of T cell changes during pregnancy in multiple sclerosis. Sequencing was performed with immunoSEQ multiplex PCR; in TCRdb, only in-frame clones are kept and a portion is missing. The sample shows approximately 28,000 clones, about 88% of them seen only once. The sequenced sample was CD8+ T cells from peripheral blood mononuclear cells, obtained in the second trimester of pregnancy. The receptor source for this set is a female donor with multiple sclerosis, enrolled in a pregnancy study.

This clone appeared a few times. The rearrangement uses TRBV30 and TRBJ1-1, with 7 positions matching TRBD1. This CDR3 comprises 12 residues. V shed 5 bases and J 4 bases; nucleotides not matched to a gene: 4. Germline V gene lookup returns CDR1 GTSNPN and CDR2 SVGIG (reference sequence). CDR3 bases: TGTGCCTGGGAACAGGGGACCACTGAAGCTTTCTTT. Its protein is CAWEQGTTEAFF. The variable domain in full, completed from reference TRBV30 and TRBJ1-1, reads SQTIHQWPATLVQPVGSPLSLECTVEGTSNPNLYWYRQAAGRGLQLLFYSVGIGQISSEVPQNLSASRPQDRQFILSSKKLLLSDSGFYLCAWEQGTTEAFFGQGTRLTVV.

This CDR3 reads CASSSLDSGPGQYF. In DNA form, the CDR3 reads TGTGCCAGCTCATCACTGGACAGTGGCCCAGGCCAGTATTTT. V gene TRBV18 combines with J gene TRBJ2-3, with D maybe TRBD1 (6 bases). With 5 bases removed from V and 12 bases from J, the gap between germline ends came to 21 bases. Germline V gives CDR1 KGHSH, CDR2 LQKENI. There are 14 residues in the CDR3.

This chain joins TRBV5-1 and TRBJ2-5; the D gene is possibly TRBD2 (5 bases). V was trimmed by 0 bases and J by 5 bases, leaving 14 bases between them. The CDR3 spans 15 residues. CDR1 and CDR2 (germline): SGHRS, YFSETQ. CDR3 DNA sequence: TGCGCCAGCAGCTTGGATCTAGCCCCGGGGGAGACCCAGTACTTC. Its translation is CASSLDLAPGETQYF.

The genes are TRBV4-3 and TRBJ2-3; D perhaps matches TRBD2 (6 bases). Germline values: CDR1 LGHNA, CDR2 YSLEER. V was pared by 4 bases and J by 0 bases, with 14 bases between. CDR3 length: 16 amino acids. In DNA, the CDR3 is TGCGCCAGCAGCCCCTCCTCGGCGGGAAGCACAGATACGCAGTATTTT. It codes for CASSPSSAGSTDTQYF.

The genes are TRBV1 and TRBJ1-1; the table's D call, TRBD1, was not checked against the DNA. TRBV1 is recorded as a pseudogene. This CDR3 comprises 11 residues. The CDR3 sequence is CTSGPNTEAFF. The CDR3 nucleotides read TGCACCAGCGGGCCAAACACTGAAGCTTTCTTT.

The genes are TRBV9 and TRBJ2-7; 7 positions match TRBD1. CDR1 and CDR2 (germline): SGDLS, YYNGEE. Trimming cost V 0 bases and J 6 bases; bases outside gene matches: 3. CDR3 length equals 13 residues. Here the CDR3 reads CASSVGQGAEQYF. In DNA, the CDR3 is TGTGCCAGCAGCGTAGGACAGGGCGCCGAGCAGTACTTC.

This clone was counted once. The chain carries TRBV11-2 and TRBJ1-5; D not resolved. Trimming removed 5 bases from V and 2 bases from J, with 7 bases in between. Looked up from germline, CDR1 is SGHAT and CDR2 is FQNNGV. There are 13 residues in the CDR3. CDR3 sequence (DNA): TGTGCCAGCAGCGAGCGGGGCAATCAGCCCCAGCATTTT. Its protein is CASSERGNQPQHF.

The genes are TRBV15 and TRBJ1-5; D is unresolved. The V gene's germline CDR1 is LNHNV and CDR2 YYDKDF (reference sequence). V gave up 6 bases and J gave up 7 bases, with 13 bases separating them. There are 13 residues in the CDR3. The CDR3 DNA is TGTGCCACCAGTCCTGACGGCGGGCAGCCCCAGCATTTT. Protein: CATSPDGGQPQHF.

Only one count was recorded for this clone. The junction departs from germline at one end; a sequencing error may be responsible. V usage is TRBV7-7 and J usage is TRBJ2-3; 7 positions match TRBD1. CDR3 length equals 15 residues. Germline CDR1 reads SSHAT; CDR2 reads FNYEAQ (reference sequence). This chain's CDR3 is CASSPTGAKTDTQYF. CDR3 DNA sequence: TGTGCTAGCAGCCCAACAGGGGCGAAGACAGATACGCAGTATTTT.

The chain joins TRBV29-1 to TRBJ2-3; 9 positions match TRBD1. V lost 6 bases and J lost 4; bases outside the gene matches: 8. The CDR3 covers 14 residues. Looked up from germline, CDR1 is SQVTM and CDR2 is ANQGSEA. The CDR3 sequence is CSVADRGSSDTQYF. CDR3 coding DNA: TGCAGCGTGGCAGACAGGGGGTCGTCAGATACGCAGTATTTT.

The rearrangement links TRBV6-6 to TRBJ2-7; 10 bases match TRBD2. This CDR3 comprises 15 residues. J lost 4 bases, V lost 4 bases, and 7 bases had no gene match. The germline CDR1 and CDR2 sequences are MNHNY and SVGAGI (reference sequence). The CDR3 nucleotides are TGTGCCAGCAGTTCCCTGCTAGCGGGAGTTTACGAGCAGTACTTC. Translated, it gives CASSSLLAGVYEQYF.

The chain joins TRBV4-3 to TRBJ1-1; D is possibly TRBD1 (5 bases). Trimming took 4 bases from V and 4 from J, leaving 16 bases between them. Germline V gives CDR1 LGHNA, CDR2 YSLEER. The CDR3 consists of 15 residues. The CDR3 sequence is CASSLTLEGITEAFF. In nucleotides, the CDR3 is TGCGCCAGCAGCCTCACTTTGGAGGGGATCACTGAAGCTTTCTTT.

This clone is classed as medium-sized. V is TRBV9 and J is TRBJ1-2; perhaps TRBD1 as D (5 bases). This CDR3 is built from 16 residues. Germline V gives CDR1 SGDLS, CDR2 YYNGEE. Trimming took off 4 bases at V and 0 bases at J, with 16 bases between the two ends. The CDR3 region has the DNA TGTGCCAGCAGCAGTAGTGGGGCTGGGGCTAACTATGGCTACACCTTC. This codes for CASSSSGAGANYGYTF.

This rearrangement joins TRBV14 to TRBJ2-7, with TRBD1 as a possible D gene (7 bases). CDR1 is SGHDN and CDR2 is FVKESK in the germline V gene. Trimming stripped 1 base from V and 4 bases from J, with 14 bases between. This CDR3 contains 15 residues. The CDR3 nucleotides read TGTGCCAGCAGCCAAGGGTCAGGGGGAGGATACGAGCAGTACTTC. Translated: CASSQGSGGGYEQYF. Based on the CDR3 plus reference TRBV14 and TRBJ2-7, the full variable domain is EAGVTQFPSHSVIEKGQTVTLRCDPISGHDNLYWYRRVMGKEIKFLLHFVKESKQDESGMPNNRFLAERTGGTYSTLKVQPAELEDSGVYFCASSQGSGGGYEQYFGPGTRLTVT.

The J gene is TRBJ2-3, the V gene TRBV28; tentative D call: TRBD2 (6 bases). Germline lookup yields CDR1 MDHEN and CDR2 SYDVKM. CDR3 size: 16 residues. Trimming took off 6 bases at V and 1 base at J, with 17 bases between the two ends. The chain's CDR3 is CASSPWETSGTDTQYF. CDR3 coding DNA: TGTGCCAGCAGCCCTTGGGAGACTAGTGGCACAGATACGCAGTATTTT.

V is TRBV7-6 and J is TRBJ2-5, with 12 bases lining up with TRBD1. This CDR3 comprises 16 residues. V lost 5 bases, J lost 5 bases, and 9 bases stayed unmatched. CDR1 and CDR2 from the germline V gene are SGHVS and FNYEAQ. The CDR3 bases are TGTGCCAGCAGCCGGGACAGGGGGCGCCTGGGGGAGACCCAGTACTTC. Translated: CASSRDRGRLGETQYF.

This chain links TRBV7-9 with TRBJ2-3; 7 bases align to TRBD2. This CDR3 spans 15 amino acids. Germline V gene lookup returns CDR1 SEHNR and CDR2 FQNEAQ (reference sequence). The V and J ends lost 3 bases and 4 bases, in that order; junction bases with no gene match: 7. The CDR3 protein is CASSLAGESADTQYF. DNA for the CDR3: TGTGCCAGCAGCTTGGCGGGGGAGTCCGCAGATACGCAGTATTTT.

The J gene is TRBJ2-7, the V gene TRBV4-3; no firm D call. Trimming left V 0 bases short and J 1 base short, with 7 bases between. Germline V gene data show CDR1 as LGHNA and CDR2 as YSLEER. The CDR3 spans 14 residues. CDR3 sequence: CASSQDAGSYEQYF. CDR3 in DNA: TGCGCCAGCAGCCAAGACGCCGGTTCCTACGAGCAGTACTTC.

The chain joins TRBV19 to TRBJ1-5; D call uncertain. Germline values: CDR1 LNHDA, CDR2 SQIVND (reference sequence). Trimming took off 3 bases at V and 11 bases at J, with 26 bases between the two ends. CDR3 length: 17 residues. In DNA, the CDR3 is TGTGCCAGTAGTATTCCGAGTGGGGTCGGGGTTCCCTCGGCCCAGCATTTT. This translates into CASSIPSGVGVPSAQHF.

V gene TRBV11-2 combines with J gene TRBJ2-7; D gene unclear. The germline V and J ends were trimmed by 2 bases and 2 bases, with 13 bases remaining between them. CDR3 length: 15 amino acids. Looked up from germline, CDR1 is SGHAT and CDR2 is FQNNGV. In DNA form, the CDR3 reads TGTGCCAGCAGCTTAATCCGCTTGAGCGCCTACGAGCAGTACTTC. This sequence encodes CASSLIRLSAYEQYF. The variable domain in full, completed from reference TRBV11-2 and TRBJ2-7, reads EAGVAQSPRYKIIEKRQSVAFWCNPISGHATLYWYQQILGQGPKLLIQFQNNGVVDDSQLPKDRFSAERLKGVDSTLKIQPAKLEDSAVYLCASSLIRLSAYEQYFGPGTRLTVT.